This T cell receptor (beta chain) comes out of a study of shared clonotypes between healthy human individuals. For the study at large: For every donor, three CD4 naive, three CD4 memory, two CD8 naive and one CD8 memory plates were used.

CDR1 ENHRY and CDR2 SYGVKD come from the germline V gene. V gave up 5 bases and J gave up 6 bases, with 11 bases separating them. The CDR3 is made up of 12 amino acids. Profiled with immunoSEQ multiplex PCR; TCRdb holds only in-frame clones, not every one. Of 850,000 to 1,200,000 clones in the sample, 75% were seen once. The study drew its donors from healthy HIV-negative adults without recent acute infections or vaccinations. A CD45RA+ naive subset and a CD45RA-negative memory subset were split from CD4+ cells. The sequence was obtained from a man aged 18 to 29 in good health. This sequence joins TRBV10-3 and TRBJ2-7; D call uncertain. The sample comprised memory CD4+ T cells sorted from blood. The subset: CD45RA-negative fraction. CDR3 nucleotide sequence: TGTGCCATCAGTCAGGTTTTTGGCGAGCAGTACTTC. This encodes CAISQVFGEQYF.